The 2 T cell receptor beta chains given below trace back to one sample, sequenced in a study of tissue T cells after allogeneic stem cell transplantation. The method was immunoSEQ multiplex PCR; TCRdb's version includes in-frame clones alone and lacks a portion of them. The sample yields some 22,000 clones, 60% to 80% seen once. Sequences were obtained from blood. These receptors all stem from a female BALB/c mouse in good health. The strain bears MHC haplotype H2-d.

On this clone itself: The genes and germline here are from mouse. The read halts 1 residue ahead of the CDR3 end, with the missing end drawn from the germline J gene. V and J are TRBV13-3 and TRBJ1-3; a weak D match, TRBD1 (5 bases). The CDR3 runs to 15 residues. The V end was cut by 2 bases, the J end by 0 bases, with 9 bases between. Germline V gives CDR1 NNHDY, CDR2 SYVADS. The sequenced CDR3 bases are TGTGCCAGCAGTGAGGGGGGTGATTCTGGAAATACGCTCTAT. Amino acid sequence: CASSEGGDSGNTLY. The whole CDR3 region reads CASSEGGDSGNTLYF.

Note on this clone: The germline and genes are mouse ones. Read sequence stops 1 residue before the CDR3 end, and the germline J gene provides the missing end. V is TRBV4 and J is TRBJ2-2, with TRBD2 identical over 10 bases. The CDR3 contains 17 residues. Germline CDR1 is LGHDT and CDR2 is YNNKQL (reference sequence). The V gene end was trimmed by 5 bases and the J gene end by 2 bases; junction bases not matched to a gene: 8. The CDR3 sequence: CASSLLTGGPNTGQLYF. CDR3 DNA (partial): TGTGCCAGCAGCCTCCTGACTGGGGGGCCCAACACCGGGCAGCTCTAC.